This entry features one T cell receptor beta chain sequence. Antigen unknown. Samples were taken several times over chemoradiotherapy. Per the germline V gene, CDR1 is SGHNT and CDR2 is YYREEE (reference sequence). V was pared by 4 bases and J by 4 bases, with 4 bases of the junction left unmatched. The CDR3 is 14 amino acids. The data are from a study of chemoradiotherapy in HPV16-positive cancers. Study-level points and caveats: Functional assays defining HPV-specific T cells used only two HPV16-positive patients. Better recurrence-free survival went with HPV-responsive T-cell expansion in HPV16-positive patients. Candidate HPV-specific clones and E7-related TCR motifs grew in tumor during treatment.

TCRdb's table, derived via immunoSEQ multiplex PCR, lists solely in-frame clones and lacks some. The sample carries fewer than 25,000 clones, approximately 70% recorded once. This specimen was acquired from a patient who underwent chemoradiotherapy. V usage is TRBV5-4 and J usage is TRBJ2-7; TRBD1 matches 11 bases. This receptor was taken from a human donor with HPV-associated anogenital cancer. Here the CDR3 reads CASSGWDRGYEQYF. CDR3 DNA: TGTGCCAGCAGCGGGTGGGACAGGGGGTACGAGCAGTACTTC. Full variable domain (rest looked up from reference TRBV5-4 and TRBJ2-7): ETGVTQSPTHLIKTRGQQVTLRCSSQSGHNTVSWYQQALGQGPQFIFQYYREEENGRGNFPPRFSGLQFPNYSSELNVNALELDDSALYLCASSGWDRGYEQYFGPGTRLTVT.